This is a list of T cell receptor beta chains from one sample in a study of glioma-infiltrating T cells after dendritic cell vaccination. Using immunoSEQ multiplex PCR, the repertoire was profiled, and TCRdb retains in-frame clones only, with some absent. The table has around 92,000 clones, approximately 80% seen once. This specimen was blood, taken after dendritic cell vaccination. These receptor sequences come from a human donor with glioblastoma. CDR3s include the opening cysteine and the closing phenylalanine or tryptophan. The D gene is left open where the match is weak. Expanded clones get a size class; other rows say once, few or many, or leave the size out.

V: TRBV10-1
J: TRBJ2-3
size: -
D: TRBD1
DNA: TGCGCCAGCAGTCGGGACAGTAGCACAGATACGCAGTATTTT
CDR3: CASSRDSSTDTQYF

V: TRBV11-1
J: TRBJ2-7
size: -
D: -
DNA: TGTGCCAGCAGCCTGGGGCAGGTGTCGTACGAGCAGTACTTC
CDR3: CASSLGQVSYEQYF

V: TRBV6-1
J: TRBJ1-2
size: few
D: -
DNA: TGTGCCAGCAGTGCCCGGGACACCGGCGGCCTGATCAATGGCTACACCTTC
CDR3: CASSARDTGGLINGYTF

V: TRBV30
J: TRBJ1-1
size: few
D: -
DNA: TGTGCCTGGAGTGTACGCGGCACCATGAACACTGAAGCTTTCTTT
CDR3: CAWSVRGTMNTEAFF

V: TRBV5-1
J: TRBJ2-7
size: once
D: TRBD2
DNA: TGCGCCAGCAGCTTTAGCGGGAGGAATTCCCACGAGCAGTACTTC
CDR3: CASSFSGRNSHEQYF

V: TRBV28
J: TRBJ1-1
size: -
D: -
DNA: TGTGCCAGCGGCGAGGTCGACACTGAAGCTTTCTTT
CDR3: CASGEVDTEAFF

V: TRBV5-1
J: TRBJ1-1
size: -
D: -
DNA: TGCGCCAGCAGCTCAACCACAGGGAACACTGAAGCTTTCTTT
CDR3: CASSSTTGNTEAFF

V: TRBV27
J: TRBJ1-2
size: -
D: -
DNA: TGTGCCAGCAGTCCACAGGGAATGGGGGGCTACACCTTC
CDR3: CASSPQGMGGYTF

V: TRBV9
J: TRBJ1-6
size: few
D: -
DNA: TGTGCCAGCAGCGGACACTTACCCCTTTCACCCCTCCACTTT
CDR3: CASSGHLPLSPLHF

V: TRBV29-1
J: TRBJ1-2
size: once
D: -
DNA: TGCAGCGTGGGGGGGGGTCCACCTAACTATGGCTACACCTTC
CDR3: CSVGGGPPNYGYTF

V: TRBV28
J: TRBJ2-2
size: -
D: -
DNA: TGTGCCAGCTCCATAGTGGTCGGGGAGCTGTTTTTT
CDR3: CASSIVVGELFF

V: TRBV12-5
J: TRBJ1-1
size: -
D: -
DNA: TGTGCTAGTGGCCCCCCCCGACAGGCTGAAGCTTTCTTT
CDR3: CASGPPRQAEAFF

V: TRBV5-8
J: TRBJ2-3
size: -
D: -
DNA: TGTGCCAGCAGCTTTTTAGCAGATACGCAGTATTTT
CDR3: CASSFLADTQYF

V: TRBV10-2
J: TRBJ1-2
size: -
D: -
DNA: TGCGCCAGCAGCTCAGGGGATGTCTACACCTTC
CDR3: CASSSGDVYTF

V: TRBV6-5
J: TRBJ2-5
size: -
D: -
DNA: TGTGCCAGCAGTTACTCCGGAGTGGGTAGGGAGCAGTACTTC
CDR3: CASSYSGVGREQYF

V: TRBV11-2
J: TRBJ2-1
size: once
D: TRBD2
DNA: TGTGCCAGCAGCTTACTAGCGGGAGTTTCTAATGAGCAGTTCTTC
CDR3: CASSLLAGVSNEQFF

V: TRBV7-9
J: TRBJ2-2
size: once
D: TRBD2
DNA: TGTGCCAGCAGTTCCCGGGGGGGACTCTACACCGGGGAGCTGTTTTTT
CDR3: CASSSRGGLYTGELFF

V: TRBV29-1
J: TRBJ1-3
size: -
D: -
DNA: TGCAGCGTTGTGGTGACGGCGGGAGGAAACACCATATATTTT
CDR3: CSVVVTAGGNTIYF

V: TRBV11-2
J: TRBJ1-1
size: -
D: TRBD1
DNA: TGTGCCAGCAGCTCCGCCGGACAGGCGCGGACTGAAGCTTTCTTT
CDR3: CASSSAGQARTEAFF

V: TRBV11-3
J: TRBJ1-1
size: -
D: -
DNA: TGTGCCAGCAGCTTATTCCCAGAGAACACTGAAGCTTTCTTT
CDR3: CASSLFPENTEAFF

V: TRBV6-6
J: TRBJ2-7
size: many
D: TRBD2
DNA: TGTGCCAGCAAAGTCCTAGCGGGAGGTCCTTCCTACGAGCAGTACTTC
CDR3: CASKVLAGGPSYEQYF

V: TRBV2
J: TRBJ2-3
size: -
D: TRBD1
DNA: TGTGCCAGCTCTGACATAAAAGACAGGGTGGGGACAGATACGCAGTATTTT
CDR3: CASSDIKDRVGTDTQYF

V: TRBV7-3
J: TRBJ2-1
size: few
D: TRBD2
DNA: TGTGCCAGCAGCTCAACCAAGACTAGCGGGGCCTACAATGAGCAGTTCTTC
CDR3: CASSSTKTSGAYNEQFF

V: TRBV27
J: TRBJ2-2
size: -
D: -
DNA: TGTGCCAGCAGTTCCCTCGAGGGAACCGGGGAGCTGTTTTTT
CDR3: CASSSLEGTGELFF

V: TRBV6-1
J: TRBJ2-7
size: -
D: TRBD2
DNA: TGTGCCAACAGTGAAATCGGGGGGGCCGACGAGCAGTACTTC
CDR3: CANSEIGGADEQYF